Listed below are T cell receptor beta chains from one sample, sequenced in a study of long-term antiretroviral therapy in people with HIV. The repertoire was sequenced with immunoSEQ multiplex PCR; TCRdb's copy has only in-frame clones and lacks some. The table includes 25,000 to 30,000 clones, 80% to 90% detected once. The source material was unsorted PBMCs, sampled 3 years after starting antiretroviral therapy. Receptors were obtained from a man aged 40-50 years with HIV. The conserved cysteine and the conserved F or W are not part of the CDR3 here. D genes are given only for firm matches.

d_gene	v_gene	j_gene	CDR3aa
-	TRBV30	TRBJ1-5	AWSGGDGNQPQH
TRBD1	TRBV30	TRBJ2-1	AWSGQGARNNEQF
TRBD2	TRBV6-6	TRBJ2-5	ASSSGGETQY
-	TRBV7-9	TRBJ2-5	ASSLARGLETQY
TRBD1	TRBV5-1	TRBJ2-1	ASSLWDRSDNEQF
-	TRBV5-1	TRBJ2-7	ASRSGDSLGYEQY
TRBD1	TRBV18	TRBJ2-2	ASSPRDSDPGELF
TRBD1	TRBV28	TRBJ2-7	ASSLGVQGAYEQY
-	TRBV5-1	TRBJ2-1	ASRAENPNEQF
TRBD2	TRBV7-3	TRBJ2-2	ASSLSSGGATGELF
-	TRBV6-5	TRBJ1-4	ASSYSKGTRGEKLF
-	TRBV28	TRBJ1-3	ASSLEILPSSGNTIY
-	TRBV7-9	TRBJ2-7	ASSWGYEQY
-	TRBV28	TRBJ2-7	ASSFQADTYEQY
TRBD2	TRBV5-4	TRBJ2-5	ASSLDWLAGVRETQY
-	TRBV19	TRBJ2-3	ASSIGAGADTQY
-	TRBV11-2	TRBJ2-3	ASSFLPGVADTQY
-	TRBV10-2	TRBJ2-2	ASSAMGAGELF
-	TRBV6-5	TRBJ1-4	ASSLRDPGEKLF
TRBD2	TRBV27	TRBJ2-2	ASSTPAGGVTGELF
-	TRBV6-5	TRBJ2-5	ASSPLLSARETQY
-	TRBV5-1	TRBJ2-4	ASRDEAGKNIQY
TRBD2	TRBV6-4	TRBJ2-2	ASSSGSTGELF
-	TRBV11-3	TRBJ1-5	ASSLRGPRSNQPQH
-	TRBV18	TRBJ1-2	ASSPVDRTQYGYT
TRBD2	TRBV10-3	TRBJ2-1	ASTASGTYNEQF
-	TRBV5-1	TRBJ2-1	ASSTGTVYNEQF
TRBD1	TRBV6-5	TRBJ1-2	ASSYLNRGQDGGYT
TRBD2	TRBV19	TRBJ2-7	ASSIRGTTNEQY
-	TRBV27	TRBJ2-7	ASRRQITSYEQY
TRBD1	TRBV10-1	TRBJ2-2	ASSAGTGGPGELF
TRBD2	TRBV2	TRBJ2-1	ASRQRTSGNEQF
TRBD1	TRBV5-4	TRBJ2-7	ASSPSGTGFFGEQY
-	TRBV11-2	TRBJ1-2	ASSLVQGNPYGYT
-	TRBV5-1	TRBJ1-2	ASEWVEFGSSRFGGT
TRBD2	TRBV7-9	TRBJ2-3	ASSQAGGITDTQY
-	TRBV29-1	TRBJ2-3	SVEGLPIHRDADTQY
-	TRBV6-6	TRBJ1-2	ASTTGTGTYGYT
TRBD1	TRBV6-4	TRBJ2-3	ASSDGTGGTDTQY
-	TRBV7-9	TRBJ2-3	ASSPRLGDTQY
-	TRBV27	TRBJ2-7	ASSLSTKGWEQY
-	TRBV5-4	TRBJ1-2	ASSFQGGYT
-	TRBV7-2	TRBJ2-5	ASSLIGETQY
TRBD1	TRBV5-1	TRBJ1-4	ASKTGTGPGSEKLF
-	TRBV19	TRBJ2-7	ASSPGQPQKQY
-	TRBV19	TRBJ2-3	ASSIVGSDTQY
TRBD1	TRBV5-4	TRBJ2-6	ASSLGGGQGPNVLT
-	TRBV6-1	TRBJ2-7	ASIRAATYEQY
TRBD2	TRBV11-2	TRBJ2-6	ASSRTSGRSSGANVLT
-	TRBV6-4	TRBJ2-4	ASSTAPRNIQY
TRBD1	TRBV10-3	TRBJ1-3	AISTGTADSGNTIY
-	TRBV6-4	TRBJ2-3	ASSDGQGTDTQY
-	TRBV29-1	TRBJ2-7	SVESIGTPYEQY
-	TRBV6-1	TRBJ1-2	ASSEALLSGSYT
-	TRBV5-1	TRBJ2-1	ASSSSLELPGRNEQF
TRBD1	TRBV19	TRBJ1-5	ASSPGTGARYENQPQH